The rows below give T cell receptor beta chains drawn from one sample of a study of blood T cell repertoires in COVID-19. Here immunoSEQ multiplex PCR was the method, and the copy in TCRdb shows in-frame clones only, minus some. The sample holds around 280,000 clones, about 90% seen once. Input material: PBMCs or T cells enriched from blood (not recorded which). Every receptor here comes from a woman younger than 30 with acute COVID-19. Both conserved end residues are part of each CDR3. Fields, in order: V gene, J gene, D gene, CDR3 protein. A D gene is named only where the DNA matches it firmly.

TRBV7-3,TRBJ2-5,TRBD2,CASSLTSGTQETQYF
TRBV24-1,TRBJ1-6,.,CATRRQRSSYNSPLHF
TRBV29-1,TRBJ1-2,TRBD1,CSVGGQGGSGYGYTF
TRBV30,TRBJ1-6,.,CAWSGGGYYNSPLHF
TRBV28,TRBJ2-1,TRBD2,CASSLYTSGARNEQFF
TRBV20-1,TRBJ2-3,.,CSASSGSKRASEDTDTQYF
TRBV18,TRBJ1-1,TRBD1,CASSPGTGGLMNTEAFF
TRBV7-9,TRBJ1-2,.,CASSLERGLSGYTF
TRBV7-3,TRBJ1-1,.,CASSLTLGGNTEAFF
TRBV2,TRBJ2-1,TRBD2,CASRNRLADSYNEQFF
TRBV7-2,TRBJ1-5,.,CASSLTTGIQPQHF
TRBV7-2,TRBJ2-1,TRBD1,CASSLPGQTYNEQFF
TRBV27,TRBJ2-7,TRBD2,CASSTQKQMEGLAGPYEQYF
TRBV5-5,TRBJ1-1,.,CASSLEIGGTEAFF
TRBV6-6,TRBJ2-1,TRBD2,CASRSGGSYNEQFF
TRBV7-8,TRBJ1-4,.,CASSTIRSSNEKLFF
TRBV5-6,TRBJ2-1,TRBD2,CASSLELAGPYNEQFF
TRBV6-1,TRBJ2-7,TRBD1,CASSEAGTGTYEQYF
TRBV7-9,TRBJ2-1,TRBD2,CASSVPGLADYSSYNEQFF
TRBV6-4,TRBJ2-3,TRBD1,CASSDGTGGPDTQYF
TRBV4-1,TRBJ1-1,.,CASSQVSQGFTEAFF
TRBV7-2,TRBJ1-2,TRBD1,CASSLRGRGYTF
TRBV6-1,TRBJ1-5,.,CASSEGRTARKNQPQHF
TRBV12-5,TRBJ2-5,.,CASGRGFETQYF
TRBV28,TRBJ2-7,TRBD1,CASSKTGSEQYF
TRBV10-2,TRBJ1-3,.,CASSAGNTIYF
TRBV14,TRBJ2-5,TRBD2,CASSPGGTSGGQETQYF
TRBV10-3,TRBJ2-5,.,CAISDPGGPKGETQYF
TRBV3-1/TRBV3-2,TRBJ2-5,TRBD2,CASSQGWTSGRETQYF
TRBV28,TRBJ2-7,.,CASSLVSRELSTYEQYF
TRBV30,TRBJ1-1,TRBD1,CAWSGRQGLAEAFF
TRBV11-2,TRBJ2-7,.,CASTSPHLFYEQYF
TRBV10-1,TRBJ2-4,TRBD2,CASSEGGGGANIQYF
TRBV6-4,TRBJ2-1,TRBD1,CASSDSTGGYNEQFF
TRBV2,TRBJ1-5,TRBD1,CASKSQTGYNQPQHF
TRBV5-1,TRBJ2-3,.,CASREIAVRGTDTQYF
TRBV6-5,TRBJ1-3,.,CASSYIGGSGNTIYF
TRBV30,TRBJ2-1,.,CAWGTGSSYNEQFF
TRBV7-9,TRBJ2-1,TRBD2,CASSLGSSGSENEQFF
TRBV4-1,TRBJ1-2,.,CASSQVSANYGYTF
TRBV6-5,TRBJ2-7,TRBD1,CASRQNRDSLYEQYF
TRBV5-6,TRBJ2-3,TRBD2,CASSLREGTDTQYF
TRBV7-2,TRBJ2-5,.,CASSLTGTETQYF
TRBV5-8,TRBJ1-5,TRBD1,CASSRRQGWSNQPQHF
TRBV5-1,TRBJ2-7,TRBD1,CASSTGQGITDYEQYF
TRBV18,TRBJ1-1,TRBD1,CASSPRRGQGIPEAFF
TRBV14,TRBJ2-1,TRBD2,CASSERVLAGGANEQFF
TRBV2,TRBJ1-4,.,CASRQGSDNEKLFF
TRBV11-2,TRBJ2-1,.,CASSPLIKLAQFF
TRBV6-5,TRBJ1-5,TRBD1,CASSKGQSNQPQHF
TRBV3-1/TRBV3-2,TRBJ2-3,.,CASSPQTPDTQYF
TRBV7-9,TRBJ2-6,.,CASSFAGTANSGANVLTF
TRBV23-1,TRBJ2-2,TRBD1,CASSPWTGGVTGELFF
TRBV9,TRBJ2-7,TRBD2,CASSPGTSGTDSSYEQYF
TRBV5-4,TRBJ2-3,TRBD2,CASSLGVAGRADTQYF
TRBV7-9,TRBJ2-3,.,CASSLDGGRRRTDTQYF
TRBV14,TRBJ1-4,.,CASSHDSGLRLFF
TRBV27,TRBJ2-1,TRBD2,CASSPGLAGDKFF
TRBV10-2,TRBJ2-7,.,CASSPNYEQYF
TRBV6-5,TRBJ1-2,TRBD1,CASSNRDRPNYGYTF